This T cell receptor (beta chain) was found in a study of glioma-infiltrating T cells. The study, taken as a whole, reports: CDR3 overlap between tissue and blood was very small. Gliomas, especially low-grade, showed above-expected tissue-blood divergence; non-neoplastic patients showed below.

Using RNA template, CDR3s of TCR alpha and beta were amplified with iRepertoire arm-PCR. Tissue mRNA or PBMC total RNA, about 90-400 ng, went into one-step reverse transcription and amplification. TCRdb independently ran MiXCR on the multiplex PCR reads; one entry per CDR3 protein. Altogether around 180,000 distinct CDR3 sequences are present, around 40% being singletons, with the ten largest covering roughly 5.4%. Per the germline V gene, CDR1 is KGHSH and CDR2 is LQKENI. Deletions cut 5 bases from V and 3 bases from J, with 7 bases between. The CDR3 has 12 residues. Remarks on this clonotype: What it binds is unknown. This sequence may be a read error, since a much larger clone differs from it by one base.

The TCR sequence derives from a human donor with low-grade glioma or glioblastoma, undergoing nonglioma brain surgery, or in good health (not recorded which). The chain carries TRBV18 and TRBJ1-2; no clear D. The specimen sequenced was glioma tissue, nonneoplastic brain tissue, or PBMCs (not recorded which). Written as DNA, the CDR3 is TGTGCCAGCTCATCGTATGACTATGGCTACACCTTC. Protein sequence: CASSSYDYGYTF. Combining the CDR3 with reference TRBV18 and TRBJ1-2 gives the whole variable domain NAGVMQNPRHLVRRRGQEARLRCSPMKGHSHVYWYRQLPEEGLKFMVYLQKENIIDESGMPKERFSAEFPKEGPSILRIQQVVRGDSAAYFCASSSYDYGYTFGSGTRLTVV.